Listed below are T cell receptor beta chains from one sample, sequenced in a study of cytomegalovirus exposure and HLA in healthy donors. TCRdb keeps only in-frame clones here, not all; method: immunoSEQ multiplex PCR. The data show about 180,000 clones, with around 85% seen just once and approximately 15% held by the top ten. Material: PBMCs. The receptors derive from a man aged 18-30 years in good health and CMV-seropositive. Both conserved end residues are part of each CDR3. Fields, in order: D gene, J gene, V gene, clone size, CDR3 protein, CDR3 DNA. D genes are given only for firm matches. A row's size may be missing; if present it is once, few, many or a size class.

d_gene: TRBD1; j_gene: TRBJ1-1; v_gene: TRBV11-2; abundance: NA; CDR3aa: CASSPDRVSTEAFF; CDR3nt: TGTGCCAGCAGCCCCGACAGGGTTTCGACTGAAGCTTTCTTT
d_gene: NA; j_gene: TRBJ2-1; v_gene: TRBV30; abundance: NA; CDR3aa: CAWSVSDEQFF; CDR3nt: TGTGCCTGGAGTGTTTCGGATGAGCAGTTCTTC
d_gene: TRBD1; j_gene: TRBJ2-3; v_gene: TRBV27; abundance: NA; CDR3aa: CASSPGTGTSTDTQYF; CDR3nt: TGTGCCAGCAGTCCCGGGACAGGAACTAGCACAGATACGCAGTATTTT
d_gene: TRBD1; j_gene: TRBJ1-1; v_gene: TRBV9; abundance: NA; CDR3aa: CASSVTGGNTEAFF; CDR3nt: TGTGCCAGCAGCGTGACAGGGGGGAACACTGAAGCTTTCTTT
d_gene: TRBD1; j_gene: TRBJ2-5; v_gene: TRBV2; abundance: NA; CDR3aa: CASRPGTGAETQYF; CDR3nt: TGTGCCAGCAGACCCGGGACAGGGGCAGAGACCCAGTACTTC
d_gene: TRBD2; j_gene: TRBJ2-7; v_gene: TRBV7-2; abundance: NA; CDR3aa: CASSLHSGRTQYF; CDR3nt: TGTGCCAGCAGCTTACACAGCGGGAGAACCCAGTACTTC
d_gene: TRBD1; j_gene: TRBJ1-1; v_gene: TRBV18; abundance: NA; CDR3aa: CASSPSRTGGDYGTEAFF; CDR3nt: TGTGCCAGCTCACCGTCTAGGACAGGGGGCGATTACGGCACTGAAGCTTTCTTT
d_gene: NA; j_gene: TRBJ1-1; v_gene: TRBV18; abundance: NA; CDR3aa: CASSPSGLDTEAFF; CDR3nt: TGTGCCAGCTCACCATCAGGGTTGGACACTGAAGCTTTCTTT
d_gene: NA; j_gene: TRBJ1-1; v_gene: TRBV6-1; abundance: NA; CDR3aa: CASSVDSNTEAFF; CDR3nt: TGTGCCAGCAGCGTGGACAGCAACACTGAAGCTTTCTTT
d_gene: NA; j_gene: TRBJ2-7; v_gene: TRBV30; abundance: NA; CDR3aa: CAWTLGSGFYEQYF; CDR3nt: TGTGCCTGGACCCTGGGTTCGGGTTTCTACGAGCAGTACTTC
d_gene: TRBD2; j_gene: TRBJ2-7; v_gene: TRBV29-1; abundance: NA; CDR3aa: CSVVAGDPEQYF; CDR3nt: TGCAGCGTTGTTGCGGGAGATCCCGAGCAGTACTTC
d_gene: TRBD1; j_gene: TRBJ1-2; v_gene: TRBV6-4; abundance: NA; CDR3aa: CASSPSGQGNYGYTF; CDR3nt: TGTGCCAGCAGCCCTTCCGGACAGGGTAACTATGGCTACACCTTC
d_gene: NA; j_gene: TRBJ1-2; v_gene: TRBV6-1; abundance: NA; CDR3aa: CASNLGHLYGYTF; CDR3nt: TGTGCCAGCAACTTGGGACACCTCTATGGCTACACCTTC
d_gene: NA; j_gene: TRBJ2-7; v_gene: TRBV5-6; abundance: NA; CDR3aa: CASSLYAGGSSYEQYF; CDR3nt: TGTGCCAGCAGCTTGTATGCAGGGGGGAGCTCCTACGAGCAGTACTTC
d_gene: NA; j_gene: TRBJ1-4; v_gene: TRBV28; abundance: NA; CDR3aa: CASSYPDSGEKLFF; CDR3nt: TGTGCCAGCAGTTATCCCGACAGTGGAGAAAAACTGTTTTTT
d_gene: TRBD1; j_gene: TRBJ1-5; v_gene: TRBV19; abundance: NA; CDR3aa: CATTLTGDPFSNQPQHF; CDR3nt: TGTGCCACCACACTGACAGGGGACCCTTTTAGCAATCAGCCCCAGCATTTT
d_gene: NA; j_gene: TRBJ2-7; v_gene: TRBV7-9; abundance: NA; CDR3aa: CASSASSRVYEQYF; CDR3nt: TGTGCCAGCAGCGCCTCGAGTCGAGTCTACGAGCAGTACTTC
d_gene: NA; j_gene: TRBJ1-5; v_gene: TRBV30; abundance: few; CDR3aa: CAWSVLNQPQHF; CDR3nt: TGTGCCTGGAGTGTACTAAATCAGCCCCAGCATTTT
d_gene: TRBD1; j_gene: TRBJ2-5; v_gene: TRBV28; abundance: NA; CDR3aa: CASSTGQGAWGETQYF; CDR3nt: TGTGCCAGCAGTACCGGACAGGGGGCGTGGGGGGAGACCCAGTACTTC
d_gene: TRBD2; j_gene: TRBJ2-5; v_gene: TRBV7-9; abundance: NA; CDR3aa: CASSPGTSGGETQYF; CDR3nt: TGTGCCAGCAGCCCCGGGACTAGCGGGGGTGAGACCCAGTACTTC
d_gene: NA; j_gene: TRBJ2-6; v_gene: TRBV6-6; abundance: NA; CDR3aa: CASSSDSSGANVLTF; CDR3nt: TGTGCCAGCAGTTCGGACAGCTCTGGGGCCAACGTCCTGACTTTC
d_gene: NA; j_gene: TRBJ1-1; v_gene: TRBV21-1; abundance: once; CDR3aa: CASSIPLRGEAFF; CDR3nt: TGTGCCAGCAGCATTCCCTTGCGGGGAGAAGCTTTCTTT
d_gene: TRBD2; j_gene: TRBJ2-5; v_gene: TRBV27; abundance: NA; CDR3aa: CASSLSAGVLETQYF; CDR3nt: TGTGCCAGCAGTTTATCTGCGGGGGTGCTAGAGACCCAGTACTTC
d_gene: TRBD2; j_gene: TRBJ2-5; v_gene: TRBV18; abundance: NA; CDR3aa: CASSLTPQLAGVGETQYF; CDR3nt: TGTGCCAGCTCCCTAACTCCTCAACTAGCGGGAGTGGGGGAGACCCAGTACTTC
d_gene: TRBD2; j_gene: TRBJ2-1; v_gene: TRBV2; abundance: NA; CDR3aa: CASRLLAGGPNEQFF; CDR3nt: TGTGCCAGCAGGTTACTAGCGGGAGGGCCAAATGAGCAGTTCTTC
d_gene: NA; j_gene: TRBJ2-7; v_gene: TRBV28; abundance: NA; CDR3aa: CASSGGSSYEQYF; CDR3nt: TGTGCCAGCAGTGGGGGGAGCTCCTACGAGCAGTACTTC
d_gene: NA; j_gene: TRBJ1-1; v_gene: TRBV6-1; abundance: NA; CDR3aa: CASSEYADTEAFF; CDR3nt: TGTGCCAGCAGTGAATATGCGGACACTGAAGCTTTCTTT
d_gene: NA; j_gene: TRBJ1-3; v_gene: TRBV29-1; abundance: NA; CDR3aa: CSAQASGNTIYF; CDR3nt: TGCAGCGCTCAAGCCTCTGGAAACACCATATATTTT
d_gene: TRBD1; j_gene: TRBJ1-3; v_gene: TRBV5-4; abundance: once; CDR3aa: CASSLGGLSSGNTIYF; CDR3nt: TGTGCCAGCAGCCTAGGGGGCCTTAGCTCTGGAAACACCATATATTTT
d_gene: TRBD2; j_gene: TRBJ2-7; v_gene: TRBV28; abundance: once; CDR3aa: CASSRTSGWYEQYF; CDR3nt: TGTGCCAGCAGTCGGACTAGCGGGTGGTACGAGCAGTACTTC
d_gene: TRBD2; j_gene: TRBJ2-1; v_gene: TRBV28; abundance: NA; CDR3aa: CASTRSGGFSYNEQFF; CDR3nt: TGTGCCAGCACTAGGTCCGGGGGGTTCTCCTACAATGAGCAGTTCTTC
d_gene: NA; j_gene: TRBJ1-5; v_gene: TRBV28; abundance: NA; CDR3aa: CASSLLGEGQPQHF; CDR3nt: TGTGCCAGCAGTTTATTGGGTGAGGGACAGCCCCAGCATTTT
d_gene: NA; j_gene: TRBJ1-5; v_gene: TRBV6-5; abundance: NA; CDR3aa: CASSYSIGEPQHF; CDR3nt: TGTGCCAGCAGTTACTCGATTGGAGAGCCCCAGCATTTT
d_gene: NA; j_gene: TRBJ1-2; v_gene: TRBV6-5; abundance: NA; CDR3aa: CASSYGGREGYGYTF; CDR3nt: TGTGCCAGCAGTTACGGCGGCAGGGAGGGCTATGGCTACACCTTC
d_gene: TRBD1; j_gene: TRBJ1-3; v_gene: TRBV30; abundance: NA; CDR3aa: CAWRDRGAGNTIYF; CDR3nt: TGTGCCTGGAGGGACAGGGGCGCTGGAAACACCATATATTTT
d_gene: TRBD1; j_gene: TRBJ2-3; v_gene: TRBV6-6; abundance: once; CDR3aa: CASSSPTGYTDTQYF; CDR3nt: TGTGCCAGCAGTTCGCCGACAGGGTACACAGATACGCAGTATTTT
d_gene: TRBD2; j_gene: TRBJ2-3; v_gene: TRBV15; abundance: few; CDR3aa: CATSRGGLAVTDTQYF; CDR3nt: TGTGCCACCAGCAGAGGGGGACTAGCGGTCACAGATACGCAGTATTTT
d_gene: TRBD2; j_gene: TRBJ2-1; v_gene: TRBV7-3; abundance: once; CDR3aa: CASSVSSGGVGEQFF; CDR3nt: TGTGCCAGCAGCGTTTCTAGCGGGGGGGTCGGTGAGCAGTTCTTC
d_gene: NA; j_gene: TRBJ1-1; v_gene: TRBV19; abundance: NA; CDR3aa: CASSTDSNTEAFF; CDR3nt: TGTGCCAGTAGTACGGACAGTAACACTGAAGCTTTCTTT
d_gene: TRBD1; j_gene: TRBJ1-4; v_gene: TRBV7-9; abundance: NA; CDR3aa: CASNSGTGFNGNEKLFF; CDR3nt: TGTGCCAGCAACTCCGGGACAGGGTTCAACGGTAATGAAAAACTGTTTTTT
d_gene: NA; j_gene: TRBJ1-2; v_gene: TRBV7-9; abundance: NA; CDR3aa: CASSSGGLIYGYTF; CDR3nt: TGTGCCAGCAGCTCCGGGGGACTGATCTATGGCTACACCTTC
d_gene: TRBD1; j_gene: TRBJ2-2; v_gene: TRBV6-5; abundance: NA; CDR3aa: CASTHDRAFTGELFF; CDR3nt: TGTGCCAGCACCCACGACAGGGCGTTCACCGGGGAGCTGTTTTTT
d_gene: TRBD2; j_gene: TRBJ2-1; v_gene: TRBV30; abundance: few; CDR3aa: CAWSGGVYNEQFF; CDR3nt: TGTGCCTGGAGCGGGGGGGTCTACAATGAGCAGTTCTTC
d_gene: TRBD1; j_gene: TRBJ1-2; v_gene: TRBV6-1; abundance: NA; CDR3aa: CASNYNQGANYGYTF; CDR3nt: TGTGCCAGCAACTATAATCAGGGGGCTAACTATGGCTACACCTTC
d_gene: TRBD1; j_gene: TRBJ1-2; v_gene: TRBV19; abundance: NA; CDR3aa: CASRGPPDRASYGYTF; CDR3nt: TGTGCCAGTAGAGGGCCCCCGGACAGGGCTTCCTATGGCTACACCTTC
d_gene: NA; j_gene: TRBJ2-2; v_gene: TRBV2; abundance: few; CDR3aa: CASSERLQGHGELFF; CDR3nt: TGTGCCAGCAGTGAACGGCTTCAGGGACACGGGGAGCTGTTTTTT
d_gene: TRBD1; j_gene: TRBJ2-7; v_gene: TRBV5-4; abundance: NA; CDR3aa: CASSLGTGGSYEQYF; CDR3nt: TGTGCCAGCAGCTTAGGGACAGGGGGCTCCTACGAGCAGTACTTC
d_gene: NA; j_gene: TRBJ1-1; v_gene: TRBV11-3; abundance: NA; CDR3aa: CASSYIAGTEAFF; CDR3nt: TGTGCCAGCAGCTATATTGCGGGCACTGAAGCTTTCTTT
d_gene: NA; j_gene: TRBJ2-2; v_gene: TRBV6-4; abundance: NA; CDR3aa: CASSDQGWTGELFF; CDR3nt: TGTGCCAGCAGTGACCAGGGTTGGACCGGGGAGCTGTTTTTT
d_gene: NA; j_gene: TRBJ2-1; v_gene: TRBV6-5; abundance: NA; CDR3aa: CASSQRQDSNEQFF; CDR3nt: TGTGCCAGCAGTCAACGACAGGATAGCAATGAGCAGTTCTTC
d_gene: TRBD1; j_gene: TRBJ2-2; v_gene: TRBV30; abundance: NA; CDR3aa: CAYLKGAGTGELFF; CDR3nt: TGTGCCTACCTAAAGGGGGCGGGCACCGGGGAGCTGTTTTTT
d_gene: NA; j_gene: TRBJ1-5; v_gene: TRBV6-6; abundance: NA; CDR3aa: CASSIDSPRGEPQHF; CDR3nt: TGTGCCAGCAGTATAGACAGCCCTAGAGGTGAGCCCCAGCATTTT
d_gene: NA; j_gene: TRBJ1-1; v_gene: TRBV11-3; abundance: NA; CDR3aa: CASSLDRVWTEAFF; CDR3nt: TGTGCCAGCAGCTTAGACAGGGTCTGGACTGAAGCTTTCTTT
d_gene: NA; j_gene: TRBJ2-2; v_gene: TRBV29-1; abundance: NA; CDR3aa: CSVDRGSTGELFF; CDR3nt: TGCAGCGTTGACCGGGGGTCCACCGGGGAGCTGTTTTTT
d_gene: NA; j_gene: TRBJ2-2; v_gene: TRBV19; abundance: NA; CDR3aa: CASSIPAGVDTGELFF; CDR3nt: TGTGCCAGTAGTATTCCCGCGGGTGTGGACACCGGGGAGCTGTTTTTT
d_gene: TRBD2; j_gene: TRBJ2-7; v_gene: TRBV19; abundance: few; CDR3aa: CASSPQGGSYEQYF; CDR3nt: TGTGCCAGTAGTCCCCAGGGCGGGAGCTACGAGCAGTACTTC
d_gene: TRBD2; j_gene: TRBJ2-4; v_gene: TRBV2; abundance: NA; CDR3aa: CASTGGKNIQYF; CDR3nt: TGTGCCAGCACGGGGGGCAAAAACATTCAGTACTTC
d_gene: NA; j_gene: TRBJ1-2; v_gene: TRBV25-1; abundance: NA; CDR3aa: CASRKGVDYGYTF; CDR3nt: TGTGCCAGCCGAAAGGGGGTGGACTATGGCTACACCTTC
d_gene: NA; j_gene: TRBJ1-5; v_gene: TRBV28; abundance: NA; CDR3aa: CAHSRAGGSPGNQPQHF; CDR3nt: TGTGCCCATAGTCGGGCAGGCGGGTCTCCTGGCAATCAGCCCCAGCATTTT
d_gene: NA; j_gene: TRBJ1-3; v_gene: TRBV6-1; abundance: NA; CDR3aa: CASSDGILGNTIYF; CDR3nt: TGTGCCAGCAGTGACGGGATTCTTGGAAACACCATATATTTT